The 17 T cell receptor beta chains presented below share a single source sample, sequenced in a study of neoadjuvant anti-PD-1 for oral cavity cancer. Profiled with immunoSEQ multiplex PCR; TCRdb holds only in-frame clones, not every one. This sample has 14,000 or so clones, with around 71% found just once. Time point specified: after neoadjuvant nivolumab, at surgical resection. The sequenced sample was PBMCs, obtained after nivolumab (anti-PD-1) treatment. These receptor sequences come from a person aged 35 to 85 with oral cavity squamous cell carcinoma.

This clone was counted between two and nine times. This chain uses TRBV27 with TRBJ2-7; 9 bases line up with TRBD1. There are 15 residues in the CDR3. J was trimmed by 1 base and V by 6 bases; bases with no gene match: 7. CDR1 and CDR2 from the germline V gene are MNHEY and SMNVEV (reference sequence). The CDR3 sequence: CASRPTGTGSYEQYF. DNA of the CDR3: TGTGCCAGCAGGCCAACCGGGACAGGGTCCTACGAGCAGTACTTC.

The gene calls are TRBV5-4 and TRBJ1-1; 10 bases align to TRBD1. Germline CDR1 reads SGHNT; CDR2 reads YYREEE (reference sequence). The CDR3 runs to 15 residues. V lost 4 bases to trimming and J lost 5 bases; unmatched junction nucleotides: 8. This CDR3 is CASSPFDRGRTEAFF. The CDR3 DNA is TGTGCCAGCAGCCCATTCGACAGGGGGCGGACTGAAGCTTTCTTT.

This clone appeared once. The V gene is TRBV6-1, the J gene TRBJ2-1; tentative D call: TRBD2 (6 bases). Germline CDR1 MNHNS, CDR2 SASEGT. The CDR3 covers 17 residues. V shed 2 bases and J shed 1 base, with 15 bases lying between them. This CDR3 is CASSEWGGGISYNEQFF. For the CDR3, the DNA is TGTGCCAGCAGTGAATGGGGCGGCGGGATTTCCTACAATGAGCAGTTCTTC.

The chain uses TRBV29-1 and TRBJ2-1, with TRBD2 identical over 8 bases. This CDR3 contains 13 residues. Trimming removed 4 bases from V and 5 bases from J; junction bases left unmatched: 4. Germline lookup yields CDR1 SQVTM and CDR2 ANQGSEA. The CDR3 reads CSVAGGLNNEQFF. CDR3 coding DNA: TGCAGCGTTGCGGGAGGGCTCAACAATGAGCAGTTCTTC.

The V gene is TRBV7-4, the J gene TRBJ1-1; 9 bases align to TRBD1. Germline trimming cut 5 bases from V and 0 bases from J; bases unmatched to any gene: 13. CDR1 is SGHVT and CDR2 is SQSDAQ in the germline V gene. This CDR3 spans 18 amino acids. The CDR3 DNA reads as TGTGCCAGCAGCCTATCAACAGGGGGCGGAATTATGAACACTGAAGCTTTCTTT. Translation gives CASSLSTGGGIMNTEAFF. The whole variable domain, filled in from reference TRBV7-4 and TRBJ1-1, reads GAGVSQSPRYKVAKRGRDVALRCDSISGHVTLYWYRQTLGQGSEVLTYSQSDAQRDKSGRPSGRFSAERPERSVSTLKIQRTEQGDSAVYLCASSLSTGGGIMNTEAFFGQGTRLTVV.

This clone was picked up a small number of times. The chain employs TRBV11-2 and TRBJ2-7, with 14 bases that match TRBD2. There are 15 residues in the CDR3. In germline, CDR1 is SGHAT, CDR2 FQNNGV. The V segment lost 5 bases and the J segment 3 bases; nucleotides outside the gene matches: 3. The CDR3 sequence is CASSAGLAGVYEQYF. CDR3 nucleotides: TGTGCCAGCAGCGCGGGACTAGCGGGAGTCTACGAGCAGTACTTC.

CDR3 sequence: CASRGEGVNTEAFF. The DNA for the CDR3 is TGTGCCTCTCGGGGGGAGGGAGTGAACACTGAAGCTTTCTTT. This rearrangement joins TRBV5-4 to TRBJ1-1, with D tentatively TRBD1 (5 bases). The germline V and J ends were trimmed by 10 bases and 0 bases, with 16 bases remaining between them. The CDR3 is made up of 14 amino acids. From germline, CDR1 is SGHNT and CDR2 YYREEE (reference sequence).

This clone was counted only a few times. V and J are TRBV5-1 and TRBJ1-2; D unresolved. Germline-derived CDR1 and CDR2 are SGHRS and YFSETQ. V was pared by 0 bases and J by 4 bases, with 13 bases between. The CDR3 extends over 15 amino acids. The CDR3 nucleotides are TGCGCCAGCAGCTTGGGGGATTCAAGTCCCTATGGCTACACCTTC. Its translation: CASSLGDSSPYGYTF.

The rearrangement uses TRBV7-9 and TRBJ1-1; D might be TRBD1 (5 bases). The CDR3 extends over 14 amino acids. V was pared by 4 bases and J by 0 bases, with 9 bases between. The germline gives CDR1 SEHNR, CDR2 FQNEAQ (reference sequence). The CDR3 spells CASSSGTVNTEAFF. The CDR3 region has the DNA TGTGCCAGCAGCTCCGGGACGGTGAACACTGAAGCTTTCTTT.

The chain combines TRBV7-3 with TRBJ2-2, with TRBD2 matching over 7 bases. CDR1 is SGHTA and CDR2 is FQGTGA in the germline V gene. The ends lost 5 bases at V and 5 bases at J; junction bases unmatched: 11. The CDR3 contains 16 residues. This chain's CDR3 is CASSPVGRAGTGELFF. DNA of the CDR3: TGTGCCAGCAGCCCGGTGGGGAGGGCGGGGACCGGGGAGCTGTTTTTT.

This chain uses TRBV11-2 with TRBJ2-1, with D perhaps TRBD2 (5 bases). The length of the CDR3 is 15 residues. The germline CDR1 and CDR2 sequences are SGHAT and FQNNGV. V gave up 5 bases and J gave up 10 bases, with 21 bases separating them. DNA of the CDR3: TGTGCCAGCAGCCCCCCCATCGGTGGGGAGCGGGAGCAGTTCTTC. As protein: CASSPPIGGEREQFF. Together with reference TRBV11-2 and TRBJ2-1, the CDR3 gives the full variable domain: EAGVAQSPRYKIIEKRQSVAFWCNPISGHATLYWYQQILGQGPKLLIQFQNNGVVDDSQLPKDRFSAERLKGVDSTLKIQPAKLEDSAVYLCASSPPIGGEREQFFGPGTRLTVL.

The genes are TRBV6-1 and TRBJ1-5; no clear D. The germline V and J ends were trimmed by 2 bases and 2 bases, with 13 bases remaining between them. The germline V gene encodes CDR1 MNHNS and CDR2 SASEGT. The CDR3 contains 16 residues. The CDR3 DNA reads TGTGCCAGCAGTGAATTTCGGGGAGGTGGCAATCAGCCCCAGCATTTT. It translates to CASSEFRGGGNQPQHF.

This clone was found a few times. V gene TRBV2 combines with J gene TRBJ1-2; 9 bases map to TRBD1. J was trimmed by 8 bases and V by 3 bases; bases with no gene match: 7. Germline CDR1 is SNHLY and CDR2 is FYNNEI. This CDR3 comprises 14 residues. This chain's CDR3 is CASSDPQGAGGYTF. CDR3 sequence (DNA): TGTGCCAGCAGTGACCCACAGGGGGCGGGAGGCTACACCTTC.

The CDR3 DNA is TGTGCCAGCAGCTGGGGACAGGGGGCAGAAGGCTACACCTTC. This gives the protein CASSWGQGAEGYTF. The chain is built from TRBV9 and TRBJ1-2; TRBD1 matches 12 bases. There are 14 residues in the CDR3. CDR1 and CDR2 from the germline V gene are SGDLS and YYNGEE. The J segment lost 8 bases and the V segment lost 4 bases, leaving 6 bases of the junction unmatched.

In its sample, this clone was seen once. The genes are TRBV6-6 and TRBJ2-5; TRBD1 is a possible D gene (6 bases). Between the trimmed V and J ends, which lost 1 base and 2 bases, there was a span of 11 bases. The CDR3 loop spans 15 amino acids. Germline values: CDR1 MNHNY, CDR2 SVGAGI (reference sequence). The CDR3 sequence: CASSYFTGSQETQYF. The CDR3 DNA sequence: TGTGCCAGCAGTTACTTCACAGGGTCTCAAGAGACCCAGTACTTC.

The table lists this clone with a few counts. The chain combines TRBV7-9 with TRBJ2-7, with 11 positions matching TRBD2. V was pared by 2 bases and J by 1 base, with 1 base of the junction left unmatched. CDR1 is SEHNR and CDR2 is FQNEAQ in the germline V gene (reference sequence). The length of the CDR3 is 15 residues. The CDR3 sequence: CASSLTSGRSYEQYF. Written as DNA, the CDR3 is TGTGCCAGCAGCTTAACTAGCGGGAGATCCTACGAGCAGTACTTC.

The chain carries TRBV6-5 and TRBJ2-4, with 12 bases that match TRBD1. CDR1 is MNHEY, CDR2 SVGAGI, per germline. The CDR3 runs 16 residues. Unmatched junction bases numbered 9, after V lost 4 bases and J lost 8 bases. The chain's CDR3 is CASSSGQGARGDIQYF. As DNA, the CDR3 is TGTGCCAGCAGTTCGGGACAGGGGGCAAGAGGGGACATTCAGTACTTC.